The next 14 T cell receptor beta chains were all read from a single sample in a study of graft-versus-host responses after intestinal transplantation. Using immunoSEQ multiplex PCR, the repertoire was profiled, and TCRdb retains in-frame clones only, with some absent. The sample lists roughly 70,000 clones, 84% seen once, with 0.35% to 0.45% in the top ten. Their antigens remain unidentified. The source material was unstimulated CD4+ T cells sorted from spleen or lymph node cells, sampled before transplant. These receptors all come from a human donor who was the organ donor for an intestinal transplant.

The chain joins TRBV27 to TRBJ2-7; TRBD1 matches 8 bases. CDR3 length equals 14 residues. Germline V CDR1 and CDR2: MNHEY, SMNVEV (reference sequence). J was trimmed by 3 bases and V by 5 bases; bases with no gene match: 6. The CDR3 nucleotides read TGTGCCAGCAGTCCCGTGACAGGGGACTACGAGCAGTACGTC. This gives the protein CASSPVTGDYEQYV.

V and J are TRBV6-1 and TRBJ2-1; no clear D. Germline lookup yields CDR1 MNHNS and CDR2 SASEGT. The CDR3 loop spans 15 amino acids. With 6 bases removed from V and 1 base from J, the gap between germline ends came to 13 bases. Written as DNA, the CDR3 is TGTGCCAGCAGACCCACGGGTGTGTCCTACAATGAGCAGTTCTTC. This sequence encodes CASRPTGVSYNEQFF.

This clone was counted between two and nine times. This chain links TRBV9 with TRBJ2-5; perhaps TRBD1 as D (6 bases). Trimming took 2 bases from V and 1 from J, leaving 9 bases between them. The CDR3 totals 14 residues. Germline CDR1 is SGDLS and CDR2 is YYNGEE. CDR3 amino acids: CASSVRGSQETQYF. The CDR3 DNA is TGTGCCAGCAGCGTTAGGGGGTCCCAAGAGACCCAGTACTTC.

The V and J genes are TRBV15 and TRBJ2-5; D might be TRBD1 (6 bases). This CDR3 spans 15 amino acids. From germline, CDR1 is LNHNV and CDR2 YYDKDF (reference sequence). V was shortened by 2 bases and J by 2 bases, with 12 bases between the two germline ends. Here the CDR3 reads CATSRPGTPQETQYF. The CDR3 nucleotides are TGTGCCACCAGCAGACCTGGGACACCGCAAGAGACCCAGTACTTC.

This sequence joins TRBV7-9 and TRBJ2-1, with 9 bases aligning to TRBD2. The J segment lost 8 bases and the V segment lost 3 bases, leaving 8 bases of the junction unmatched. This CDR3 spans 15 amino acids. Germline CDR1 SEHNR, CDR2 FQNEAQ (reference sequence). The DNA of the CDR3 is TGTGCCAGCAGCTTGGAGCGGGGGGTAGGTCATGAGCAGTTCTTC. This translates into CASSLERGVGHEQFF.

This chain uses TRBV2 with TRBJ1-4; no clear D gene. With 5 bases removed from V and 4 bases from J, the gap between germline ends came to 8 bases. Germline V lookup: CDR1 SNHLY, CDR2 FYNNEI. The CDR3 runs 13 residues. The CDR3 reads CASSRKSNEKLFF. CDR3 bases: TGTGCCAGCAGTAGAAAGAGTAATGAAAAACTGTTTTTT.

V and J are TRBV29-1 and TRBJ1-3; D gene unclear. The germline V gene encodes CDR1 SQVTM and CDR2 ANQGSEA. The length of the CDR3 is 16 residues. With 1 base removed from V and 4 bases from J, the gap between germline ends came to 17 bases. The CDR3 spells CSVEGGREGSGNTIYF. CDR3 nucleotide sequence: TGCAGCGTTGAAGGAGGTCGGGAAGGGTCCGGAAACACCATATATTTT.

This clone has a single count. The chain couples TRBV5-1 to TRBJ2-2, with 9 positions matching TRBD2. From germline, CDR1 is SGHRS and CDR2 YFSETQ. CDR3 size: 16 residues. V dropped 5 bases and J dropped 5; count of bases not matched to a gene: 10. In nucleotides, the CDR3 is TGCGCCAGCAGGTCAAGCGGGGGGTTGAGGACCGGGGAGCTGTTTTTT. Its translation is CASRSSGGLRTGELFF.

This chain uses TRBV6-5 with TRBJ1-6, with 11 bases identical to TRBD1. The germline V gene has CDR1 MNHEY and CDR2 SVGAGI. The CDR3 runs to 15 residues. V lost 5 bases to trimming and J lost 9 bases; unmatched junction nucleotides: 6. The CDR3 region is CASSRTGGLSSPLHF. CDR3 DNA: TGTGCCAGCAGTAGGACAGGGGGCCTTAGTTCACCCCTCCACTTT.

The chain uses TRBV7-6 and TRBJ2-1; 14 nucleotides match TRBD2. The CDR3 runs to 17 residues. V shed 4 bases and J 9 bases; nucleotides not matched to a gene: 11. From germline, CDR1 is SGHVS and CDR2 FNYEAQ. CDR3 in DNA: TGTGCCAGCAGCTCAGGGACTAGCGGGGGAGGGGGGCCTGAGCAGTTCTTC. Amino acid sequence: CASSSGTSGGGGPEQFF.

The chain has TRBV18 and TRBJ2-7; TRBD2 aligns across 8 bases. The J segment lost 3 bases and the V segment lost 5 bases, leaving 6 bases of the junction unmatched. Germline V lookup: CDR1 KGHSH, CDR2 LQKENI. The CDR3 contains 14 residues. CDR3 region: CASSGMSGGYEQYV. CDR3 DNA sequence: TGTGCCAGCTCAGGCATGAGCGGGGGCTACGAGCAGTACGTC.

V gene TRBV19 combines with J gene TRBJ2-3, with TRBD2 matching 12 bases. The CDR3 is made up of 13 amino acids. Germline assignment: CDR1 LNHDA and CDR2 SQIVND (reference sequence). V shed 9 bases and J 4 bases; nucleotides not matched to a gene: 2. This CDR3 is CASGTSGPDTQYF. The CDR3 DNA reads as TGTGCCAGCGGGACTAGCGGGCCAGATACGCAGTATTTT.

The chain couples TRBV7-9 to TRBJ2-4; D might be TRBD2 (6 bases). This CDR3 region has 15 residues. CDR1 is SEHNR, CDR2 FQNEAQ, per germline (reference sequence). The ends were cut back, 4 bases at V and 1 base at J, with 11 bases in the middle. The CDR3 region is CASSSHRGAKNIQYF. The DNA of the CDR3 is TGTGCCAGCAGCTCCCACCGGGGGGCCAAAAACATTCAGTACTTC. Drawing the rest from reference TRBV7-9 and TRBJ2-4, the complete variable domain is DTGVSQNPRHKITKRGQNVTFRCDPISEHNRLYWYRQTLGQGPEFLTYFQNEAQLEKSRLLSDRFSAERPKGSFSTLEIQRTEQGDSAMYLCASSSHRGAKNIQYFGAGTRLSVL.

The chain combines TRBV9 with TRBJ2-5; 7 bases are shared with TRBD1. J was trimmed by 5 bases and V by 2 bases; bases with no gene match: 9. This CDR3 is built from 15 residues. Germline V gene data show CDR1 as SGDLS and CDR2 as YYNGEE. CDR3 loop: CASSVAQYRGETQYF. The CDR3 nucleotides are TGTGCCAGCAGCGTTGCCCAATACAGGGGTGAGACCCAGTACTTC.